What follows are 10 T cell receptor beta chains derived from one specimen sequenced in a study of blood T cell repertoires in COVID-19. Libraries were prepared by immunoSEQ multiplex PCR; TCRdb keeps only in-frame clonotypes and omits some of them. The data show approximately 310,000 clones, 89% seen once. The sample was PBMCs or T cells enriched from blood (not recorded which). The receptors here all came from a man aged 55 to 69 who had recovered from COVID-19.

The V gene is TRBV29-1, the J gene TRBJ2-7; 9 nucleotides align to TRBD1. CDR3 length equals 13 residues. Per germline, CDR1 SQVTM and CDR2 ANQGSEA. V was clipped by 6 bases and J by 2 bases; unmatched bases: 5. In nucleotides, the CDR3 is TGCAGCGTCCGGGACAGGGCAACCTACGAGCAGTACTTC. Its translation is CSVRDRATYEQYF.

The genes are TRBV7-9 and TRBJ2-2; 10 bases line up with TRBD1. Trimming at V came to 3 bases and at J to 4 bases, leaving 2 bases not matched to a gene. The CDR3 covers 15 residues. Germline values: CDR1 SEHNR, CDR2 FQNEAQ (reference sequence). This CDR3 reads CASSLGTGATGELFF. The CDR3 nucleotides read TGTGCCAGCAGCTTGGGGACAGGGGCCACCGGGGAGCTGTTTTTT.

V and J are TRBV5-1 and TRBJ2-7; possible D gene TRBD2, 5 bases. The CDR3 is 15 amino acids. The germline V gene encodes CDR1 SGHRS and CDR2 YFSETQ. V was shortened by 0 bases and J by 2 bases, with 12 bases between the two germline ends. The CDR3 here is CASSLGEGSTYEQYF. CDR3 coding DNA: TGCGCCAGCAGCTTGGGTGAAGGGAGCACCTACGAGCAGTACTTC.

The chain joins TRBV18 to TRBJ1-4; D gene ambiguous. V was clipped by 2 bases and J by 7 bases, with 8 bases between them. CDR1 is KGHSH and CDR2 is LQKENI in the germline V gene. The CDR3 has 13 amino acids. Here the CDR3 DNA reads TGTGCCAGCTCACCAATTTCGGGTGAAAAACTGTTTTTT. It codes for CASSPISGEKLFF. The full variable domain, with the rest looked up from reference TRBV18 and TRBJ1-4, is NAGVMQNPRHLVRRRGQEARLRCSPMKGHSHVYWYRQLPEEGLKFMVYLQKENIIDESGMPKERFSAEFPKEGPSILRIQQVVRGDSAAYFCASSPISGEKLFFGSGTQLSVL.

The genes are TRBV30 and TRBJ2-3; D uncertain. The V end was cut by 2 bases, the J end by 4 bases, with 7 bases between. In germline, CDR1 is GTSNPN, CDR2 SVGIG (reference sequence). The CDR3 covers 12 residues. The CDR3 DNA follows: TGTGCCTGGAGTCTTTCGGCAGATACGCAGTATTTT. Amino acids: CAWSLSADTQYF.

The chain joins TRBV5-1 to TRBJ2-2; D possibly corresponds to TRBD1 (6 bases). Germline V CDR1 and CDR2: SGHRS, YFSETQ. This CDR3 has 15 amino acids. Trimming removed 7 bases at V and 2 bases at J, with 15 bases between. In DNA, the CDR3 is TGCGCCAGCGGGCCTACAGGGCCCAACACCGGGGAGCTGTTTTTT. Its protein is CASGPTGPNTGELFF.

Of note for this clone: This sample also contains other DNA sequences that code for the same CDR3. The chain recombines TRBV2 with TRBJ1-5; D is unresolved. With 8 bases removed from V and 4 bases from J, the gap between germline ends came to 9 bases. Germline loops: CDR1 SNHLY, CDR2 FYNNEI. This CDR3 region has 12 residues. The CDR3 region has the DNA TGTGCCAGCCGAGCTACTAATCAGCCCCAGCATTTT. As protein: CASRATNQPQHF.

J is TRBJ1-1 and V is TRBV5-5; D possibly corresponds to TRBD1 (6 bases). CDR3 length: 15 residues. Trimming shortened V by 3 bases and J by 6 bases, and 18 bases separated the two germline ends. Germline V gene data show CDR1 as SGHKS and CDR2 as YYEKEE (reference sequence). The CDR3 region is CASSSLQGGGSEAFF. The CDR3, as DNA: TGTGCCAGCAGCTCTTTACAGGGCGGTGGGTCTGAAGCTTTCTTT.

The chain has TRBV9 and TRBJ2-5, with D uncertain. Germline V gene sequence: CDR1 SGDLS, CDR2 YYNGEE. V was clipped by 2 bases and J by 5 bases, with 13 bases between them. CDR3 size: 14 residues. DNA for the CDR3: TGTGCCAGCAGCGTGGGCAAGGAATTGGAGACCCAGTACTTC. Translating it yields CASSVGKELETQYF.

V is TRBV7-9 and J is TRBJ1-5, with D hard to call. The germline V gene has CDR1 SEHNR and CDR2 FQNEAQ (reference sequence). The CDR3 spans 12 residues. Trimming stripped 5 bases from V and 4 bases from J, with 6 bases between. The CDR3 region has the DNA TGTGCCAGCAGCCCCCCAAATCAGCCCCAGCATTTT. Its protein is CASSPPNQPQHF.